These 29 T cell receptor beta chains came from one sample sequenced in a study of CD8 T cells in ankylosing spondylitis. Overall study findings and caveats: Several highly homologous variants formed a TCR beta motif that appeared characteristic of ankylosing spondylitis blood.

TCRdb reprocessed the 5' RACE reads via MiXCR and lists one record per CDR3 protein. This sample has roughly 470,000 distinct CDR3 sequences; roughly 25% occur once, and the top ten carry 0.89%. These receptors' targets are unknown. Sequenced input: blood, either unsorted or a sorted T cell fraction (not recorded which). The receptor source for this set is a male donor with ankylosing spondylitis.

The chain links TRBV12-3 or TRBV12-4 to TRBJ2-2, with D unresolved. The CDR3 loop spans 15 amino acids. V shed 4 bases and J shed 2 bases, with 11 bases lying between them. This CDR3 reads CASSSRSVNTGELFF. Here the CDR3 DNA reads TGTGCCAGCAGTTCCCGGTCCGTAAACACCGGGGAGCTGTTTTTT.

The chain has TRBV5-1 and TRBJ2-7; D possibly uses TRBD1 or TRBD2 (6 bases each). V dropped 2 bases and J dropped 6 bases, with 12 bases sitting between them. This CDR3 contains 13 residues. Germline V gives CDR1 SGHRS, CDR2 YFSETQ. The CDR3 region is CASSLEEGVEQYF. The CDR3 region has the DNA TGCGCCAGCAGCTTAGAGGAGGGGGTCGAGCAGTACTTC.

V and J are TRBV20-1 and TRBJ2-5, with 9 nucleotides matching TRBD1. V lost 2 bases to trimming and J lost 4 bases; unmatched junction nucleotides: 5. CDR3 length equals 14 residues. Germline V gives CDR1 DFQATT, CDR2 SNEGSKA (reference sequence). The CDR3 coding sequence is TGCAGTGCTAGACCTACAGGGGGCTCAGAGACCCAGTACTTC. Translation: CSARPTGGSETQYF.

This clonotype was counted between two and nine times. V usage is TRBV15 and J usage is TRBJ1-5, with 7 bases lining up with TRBD1. The germline CDR1 and CDR2 sequences are LNHNV and YYDKDF (reference sequence). After removal of 7 bases from V and 1 base from J, the junction contained 13 bases not matched to a gene. CDR3 length: 17 residues. This CDR3 reads CATNFDQGVRSNQPQHF. The CDR3 DNA reads as TGTGCCACCAACTTCGACCAGGGGGTTCGGAGCAATCAGCCCCAGCATTTT.

This clonotype has more than one count but fewer than ten. The chain links TRBV5-1 to TRBJ2-3; D may match TRBD1 or TRBD2 (5 bases each). This CDR3 contains 16 residues. Trimming took 3 bases from V and 2 from J, leaving 16 bases between them. Germline loops: CDR1 SGHRS, CDR2 YFSETQ. The CDR3 here is CASSSPPGRNTDTQYF. The CDR3 DNA is TGCGCCAGCAGCTCACCACCGGGACGGAACACAGATACGCAGTATTTT.

There are a few counts of this clonotype. The chain couples TRBV5-1 to TRBJ1-5; 7 bases match TRBD1. This CDR3 has 16 amino acids. CDR1 is SGHRS and CDR2 is YFSETQ in the germline V gene. Trimming took 3 bases from V and 2 from J; bases not matched to a gene: 8. CDR3 bases: TGCGCCAGCAGCTACGATCGACAGGGATGCAATCAGCCCCAGCATTTT. Translating gives CASSYDRQGCNQPQHF.

This clonotype has a handful of counts. The CDR3 is CASSLEGLLGSPLHF. The DNA for the CDR3 is TGTGCCAGCAGCTTAGAGGGCCTACTGGGTTCACCCCTCCACTTT. This sequence joins TRBV11-2 and TRBJ1-6; D gene unclear. With 0 bases removed from V and 9 bases from J, the gap between germline ends came to 12 bases. The CDR3 consists of 15 residues. Germline CDR1 SGHAT, CDR2 FQNNGV.

This clonotype was seen a handful of times. The chain couples TRBV29-1 to TRBJ2-1, with D perhaps matching TRBD2 (6 bases). The germline gives CDR1 SQVTM, CDR2 ANQGSEA. This CDR3 has 15 amino acids. V gave up 4 bases and J gave up 1 base, with 14 bases separating them. CDR3: CSVVVAELSYNEQFF. The CDR3 region has the DNA TGCAGCGTTGTGGTAGCGGAGCTTTCCTACAATGAGCAGTTCTTC.

V and J are TRBV20-1 and TRBJ1-5, with a tentative D call TRBD1 (5 bases). The CDR3 runs 14 residues. Trimming pared 3 bases from V and 1 base from J, leaving 10 bases between. The germline CDR1 and CDR2 sequences are DFQATT and SNEGSKA (reference sequence). The CDR3 region is CSASERGSNQPQHF. Written as DNA, the CDR3 is TGCAGTGCTAGCGAGAGGGGAAGCAATCAGCCCCAGCATTTT.

The table lists this clonotype with a few counts. DNA of the CDR3: TGCGCCAGCAGCCCCCAGGACCTGACAGGTAGCAATCAGCCCCAGCATTTT. It translates to CASSPQDLTGSNQPQHF. V and J are TRBV4-1 and TRBJ1-5; TRBD1 is a possible D gene (6 bases). The CDR3 consists of 17 residues. V was shortened by 4 bases and J by 0 bases, with 16 bases between the two germline ends. Germline CDR1 is MGHRA and CDR2 is YSYEKL.

This clonotype has only a few counts. The rearrangement links TRBV6-1 to TRBJ1-1; 7 bases are shared with TRBD1. Germline CDR1 is MNHNS and CDR2 is SASEGT. The CDR3 is 13 amino acids. V was clipped by 10 bases and J by 3 bases; unmatched bases: 8. Written as DNA, the CDR3 is TGTGCCATTCAACAGGGGAAGGACACTGAAGCTTTCTTT. It yields the protein CAIQQGKDTEAFF.

The J gene is TRBJ2-1, the V gene TRBV7-9, with D perhaps assigned TRBD1 or TRBD2 (5 bases each). Trimming shortened V by 9 bases and J by 3 bases, and 15 bases separated the two germline ends. This CDR3 contains 14 residues. Germline CDR1 and CDR2: SEHNR and FQNEAQ (reference sequence). CDR3 protein: CASATSGRYNEQFF. CDR3 DNA: TGTGCCAGTGCTACCTCGGGACGCTACAATGAGCAGTTCTTC.

The V and J genes are TRBV9 and TRBJ2-2, with unresolved D. Per germline, CDR1 SGDLS and CDR2 YYNGEE. The CDR3 runs to 13 residues. The ends were cut back, 8 bases at V and 0 bases at J, with 8 bases in the middle. The CDR3 region is CASKTTNTGELFF. The DNA of the CDR3 is TGTGCCAGTAAGACCACGAACACCGGGGAGCTGTTTTTT.

This chain joins TRBV5-1 and TRBJ2-5; perhaps TRBD1 as D (6 bases). From germline, CDR1 is SGHRS and CDR2 YFSETQ. The CDR3 covers 13 residues. The V end lost 8 bases, the J end lost 4 bases, and 15 bases lay between the germline ends. The DNA for the CDR3 is TGCGCCAGTACGGAAGTAGGGGGAGAGACCCAGTACTTC. Its translation is CASTEVGGETQYF.

Here the CDR3 DNA reads TGTGCCAGCAGCTTAGAAGGCAAGGCCCAAGAGACCCAGTACTTC. It is translated as CASSLEGKAQETQYF. V usage is TRBV7-9 and J usage is TRBJ2-5; no definite D call. V was shortened by 1 base and J by 1 base, with 10 bases between the two germline ends. CDR3 length: 15 amino acids. CDR1 is SEHNR, CDR2 FQNEAQ, per germline (reference sequence).

The V call is TRBV20-1, the J call TRBJ2-4, with a tentative D call TRBD1 (6 bases). The CDR3 extends over 13 amino acids. Germline V gene data show CDR1 as DFQATT and CDR2 as SNEGSKA (reference sequence). The V and J ends lost 6 bases and 2 bases respectively, with 11 bases between them. The CDR3 spells CSAPGQPKNIQYF. CDR3 nucleotides: TGCAGTGCCCCGGGACAACCCAAAAACATTCAGTACTTC.

This clonotype came up a few times. This chain uses TRBV5-1 with TRBJ2-1; tentative D call: TRBD2 (5 bases). Trimming pared 0 bases from V and 4 bases from J, leaving 17 bases between. This CDR3 comprises 17 residues. Germline V gives CDR1 SGHRS, CDR2 YFSETQ. CDR3 nucleotides: TGCGCCAGCAGCTTGGTCTATAAAATCGGGGATTACAATGAGCAGTTCTTC. This translates into CASSLVYKIGDYNEQFF.

This clonotype occurred a few times. The chain uses TRBV19 and TRBJ1-5; D is possibly TRBD1 (6 bases). V shed 10 bases and J shed 7 bases, with 17 bases lying between them. The CDR3 contains 13 residues. The germline CDR1 and CDR2 sequences are LNHDA and SQIVND (reference sequence). CDR3 sequence: CATRGPVGQPQHF. CDR3 sequence (DNA): TGTGCCACCCGGGGGCCGGTCGGACAGCCCCAGCATTTT.

This clonotype was seen a handful of times. The genes are TRBV5-1 and TRBJ2-1; 10 positions agree with TRBD2. Germline trimming cut 1 base from V and 4 bases from J; bases unmatched to any gene: 11. Germline CDR1 and CDR2: SGHRS and YFSETQ. This CDR3 spans 18 amino acids. CDR3 residues: CASSLRQTTSGEYNEQFF. DNA of the CDR3: TGCGCCAGCAGCTTGCGGCAGACTACTAGCGGGGAATACAATGAGCAGTTCTTC.

This clonotype was seen only a few times. This rearrangement joins TRBV20-1 to TRBJ2-1; no firm D call. CDR3 length equals 13 residues. The V gene's germline CDR1 is DFQATT and CDR2 SNEGSKA (reference sequence). V was shortened by 4 bases and J by 7 bases, with 14 bases between the two germline ends. The CDR3 DNA sequence: TGCAGTGCTATAAAGGAGCCGCCTAATGAGCAGTTCTTC. The encoded protein is CSAIKEPPNEQFF.

The CDR3 DNA follows: TGTGCCAGCAGCCCCGGGACAGGCGAATTCTATGGCTACACCTTC. As protein: CASSPGTGEFYGYTF. This chain joins TRBV3-1 and TRBJ1-2; 8 bases line up with TRBD1. Per the germline V gene, CDR1 is LGHDT and CDR2 is YNNKEL (reference sequence). The V and J ends lost 4 bases and 4 bases, in that order; junction bases with no gene match: 8. The CDR3 contains 15 residues.

This clonotype was seen a few times. The chain employs TRBV20-1 and TRBJ2-1; D is unresolved. CDR3 length: 11 amino acids. V was shortened by 8 bases and J by 0 bases, with 5 bases between the two germline ends. Germline CDR1 is DFQATT and CDR2 is SNEGSKA (reference sequence). CDR3 nucleotide sequence: TGCAGTACCCCCTCCTACAATGAGCAGTTCTTC. It is translated as CSTPSYNEQFF.

This clonotype was found many times. V usage is TRBV29-1 and J usage is TRBJ1-4; D is undetermined. Trimming stripped 7 bases from V and 0 bases from J, with 15 bases between. This CDR3 is built from 15 residues. Germline CDR1 is SQVTM and CDR2 is ANQGSEA. The CDR3 loop is CSAVGGVATNEKLFF. CDR3 DNA sequence: TGCAGCGCGGTCGGCGGAGTTGCAACTAATGAAAAACTGTTTTTT.

This clonotype was seen ten or more times. The chain carries TRBV6-1 and TRBJ2-7, with 7 bases fitting TRBD1. The germline gives CDR1 MNHNS, CDR2 SASEGT. J was trimmed by 3 bases and V by 6 bases; bases with no gene match: 11. The CDR3 is 15 residues long. CDR3 amino acids: CASRHREQGLYEQYF. Written as DNA, the CDR3 is TGTGCCAGCAGGCACAGGGAACAGGGGCTCTACGAGCAGTACTTC.

CDR3: CASSHERQGKSNQPQHF. The CDR3 nucleotides read TGCGCCAGCAGCCACGAACGACAGGGTAAGAGCAATCAGCCCCAGCATTTT. This sequence joins TRBV4-1 and TRBJ1-5; 7 bases line up with TRBD1. Looked up from germline, CDR1 is MGHRA and CDR2 is YSYEKL. The CDR3 is made up of 17 amino acids. V lost 3 bases to trimming and J lost 1 base; unmatched junction nucleotides: 9.

The chain employs TRBV11-2 and TRBJ2-1; 12 nucleotides agree with TRBD2. In germline, CDR1 is SGHAT, CDR2 FQNNGV. The length of the CDR3 is 15 residues. V was pared by 5 bases and J by 10 bases, with 9 bases of the junction left unmatched. The CDR3 DNA follows: TGTGCCAGCAGCGTCTCATCTGGACTAGCGGGAGAGCAGTTCTTC. Its protein product is CASSVSSGLAGEQFF.

The V gene is TRBV7-2, the J gene TRBJ1-5; D remains unclear. The V end lost 5 bases, the J end lost 3 bases, and 5 bases lay between the germline ends. Germline CDR1 SGHTA, CDR2 FQGNSA. The CDR3 totals 12 residues. CDR3 amino acids: CASSADNQPQHF. CDR3 nucleotide sequence: TGTGCCAGCAGCGCCGACAATCAGCCCCAGCATTTT.

This clonotype was picked up a small number of times. The chain carries TRBV6-1 and TRBJ1-2, with D unresolved. Germline V gene data show CDR1 as MNHNS and CDR2 as SASEGT. This CDR3 region has 13 residues. V was shortened by 1 base and J by 5 bases, with 8 bases between the two germline ends. The CDR3 region is CASSEVGKYGYTF. CDR3 DNA sequence: TGTGCCAGCAGTGAAGTCGGAAAATATGGCTACACCTTC.

The sample holds a few counts of this clonotype. V is TRBV20-1 and J is TRBJ1-5; D call uncertain. The V gene's germline CDR1 is DFQATT and CDR2 SNEGSKA (reference sequence). The V end lost 5 bases, the J end lost 7 bases, and 12 bases lay between the germline ends. The CDR3 length is 12 residues. As DNA, the CDR3 is TGCAGTGCTTGGGCCAGAGGCCAGCCCCAGCATTTT. Its translation: CSAWARGQPQHF.